This T cell receptor (beta chain) appears in the sequencing data of a study of CD4+ T cells in melanoma. TCRdb keeps only in-frame clones here, not all; method: immunoSEQ multiplex PCR. Of 7,500 to 10,000 clones in the sample, around 67% are singletons; the top ten hold approximately 25%. General study points: CD8+ T cell, macrophage and B cell function reportedly correlated with neoantigen-specific CD4+ T cells. Reportedly, melanoma neoantigen-specific CD4+ T cells showed varied differentiation states.

Concerning this clone: Antigen unknown.

Sequencing was carried out using cells from a culture (not recorded whether cultured in vitro). The TCR comes from a human donor with melanoma.

The CDR3: CASSVPGGGQPQHF. In DNA, the CDR3 is TGCGCCAGCAGTGTACCAGGGGGGGGTCAGCCCCAGCATTTT. This chain connects TRBV10-2 to TRBJ1-5; 7 bases map to TRBD1. CDR1 WSHSY and CDR2 SAAADI come from the germline V gene. V shed 4 bases and J 6 bases; nucleotides not matched to a gene: 6. The CDR3 is 14 amino acids.